A selection of T cell receptor beta chains follows, all from one sample in a study of T cells expressing NK-cell markers. TCRdb reprocessed the 5' RACE reads, keeping one entry per CDR3 protein, no DNA. Its listing shows around 470,000 distinct CDR3 sequences. The specimen was blood T cells: a sorted CD56 or NKG2C T cell subset, CD4+ or CD8+ T cells, or bulk PBMC T cells (not recorded which). The receptors originated from a woman aged 45 to 65 in good health. CDR3s include the opening cysteine and the closing phenylalanine or tryptophan. The order of the fields is V gene, J gene, CDR3 protein.

v_call: TRBV28; j_call: TRBJ2-7; cdr3_aa: CASSLWGQGYEQYF
v_call: TRBV5-1; j_call: TRBJ2-1; cdr3_aa: CASSPRGGRHYNEQFF
v_call: TRBV3-1; j_call: TRBJ2-1; cdr3_aa: CASSASGRGTEQFF
v_call: TRBV2; j_call: TRBJ2-2; cdr3_aa: CASKAGTGIVGELFF
v_call: TRBV27; j_call: TRBJ1-5; cdr3_aa: CASSPLPGTSQPQHF
v_call: TRBV20-1; j_call: TRBJ1-1; cdr3_aa: CSARDRGELNTEAFF
v_call: TRBV27; j_call: TRBJ2-3; cdr3_aa: CASSLMAGGPLDTQYF
v_call: TRBV5-1; j_call: TRBJ2-3; cdr3_aa: CASSLEVPGTDTQYF
v_call: TRBV20-1; j_call: TRBJ2-3; cdr3_aa: CSARDHLGLAGGPTDTQYF
v_call: TRBV9; j_call: TRBJ1-1; cdr3_aa: CASSTRTDNTEAFF
v_call: TRBV10-2; j_call: TRBJ1-4; cdr3_aa: CAKGARNEKLFF
v_call: TRBV4-1; j_call: TRBJ1-2; cdr3_aa: CASSPLGGQTLPRDYGYTF
v_call: TRBV28; j_call: TRBJ2-3; cdr3_aa: CASRTGGAWTDTQYF
v_call: TRBV6-5; j_call: TRBJ1-2; cdr3_aa: CAVGPIYGYTF
v_call: TRBV4-2; j_call: TRBJ2-7; cdr3_aa: CASSPGDLAGAYEQYF
v_call: TRBV7-9; j_call: TRBJ1-1; cdr3_aa: CASSLRVSNTEAFF
v_call: TRBV4-2; j_call: TRBJ2-5; cdr3_aa: CASSQALAEETQYF
v_call: TRBV20-1; j_call: TRBJ2-1; cdr3_aa: CSASLLAGGNNEQFF
v_call: TRBV11-3; j_call: TRBJ2-1; cdr3_aa: CASSLNRDKEQFF
v_call: TRBV5-1; j_call: TRBJ2-4; cdr3_aa: CASSLAGTPENIQYF
v_call: TRBV20-1; j_call: TRBJ2-1; cdr3_aa: CSARGFGGRGNEQFF
v_call: TRBV29-1; j_call: TRBJ1-5; cdr3_aa: CRAGIRKSNQPQHF
v_call: TRBV12-3/TRBV12-4; j_call: TRBJ2-1; cdr3_aa: CASSRTSGSYNEQFF
v_call: TRBV6-5; j_call: TRBJ2-3; cdr3_aa: CASGGGTDTQYF
v_call: TRBV12-3/TRBV12-4; j_call: TRBJ1-6; cdr3_aa: CASSLNSNSPLHF
v_call: TRBV27; j_call: TRBJ1-4; cdr3_aa: CASSFRGSSNEKLFF
v_call: TRBV29-1; j_call: TRBJ1-3; cdr3_aa: CSVVAGTPGNTIYF
v_call: TRBV7-6; j_call: TRBJ2-1; cdr3_aa: CASSLLAGDLSYNEQFF
v_call: TRBV19; j_call: TRBJ2-5; cdr3_aa: CASSIGGGSGETQYF
v_call: TRBV25-1; j_call: TRBJ1-1; cdr3_aa: CASRGLGTAFEAFF
v_call: TRBV20-1; j_call: TRBJ2-1; cdr3_aa: CSARDPLHNEQFF
v_call: TRBV24-1; j_call: TRBJ1-1; cdr3_aa: CATSDSLGAFF
v_call: TRBV14; j_call: TRBJ2-3; cdr3_aa: CASSQGQRDADTQYF
v_call: TRBV5-1; j_call: TRBJ2-3; cdr3_aa: CASSLDGAGGLTDTQYF
v_call: TRBV5-1; j_call: TRBJ1-5; cdr3_aa: CASSLGTGRYQPQHF
v_call: TRBV30; j_call: TRBJ1-4; cdr3_aa: CAWNGQGASEKLFF
v_call: TRBV12-3/TRBV12-4; j_call: TRBJ1-1; cdr3_aa: CASSLNGAPNTEAFF
v_call: TRBV29-1; j_call: TRBJ2-5; cdr3_aa: CSVEDGLTGRGETQYF
v_call: TRBV20-1; j_call: TRBJ1-2; cdr3_aa: CSASTGVGYTF
v_call: TRBV5-1; j_call: TRBJ2-7; cdr3_aa: CASSRMDRGYEQYF
v_call: TRBV5-6; j_call: TRBJ1-2; cdr3_aa: CASRTPGRLLGYTF
v_call: TRBV6-2/TRBV6-3; j_call: TRBJ2-7; cdr3_aa: CASSYPNSYEQYF
v_call: TRBV6-5; j_call: TRBJ2-2; cdr3_aa: CASRDSGGPTGELFF
v_call: TRBV29-1; j_call: TRBJ1-2; cdr3_aa: CSVGTGVKTYGYTF
v_call: TRBV7-2; j_call: TRBJ2-3; cdr3_aa: CASSLAAGTTDTQYF
v_call: TRBV4-1; j_call: TRBJ1-1; cdr3_aa: CASSRLGGPRAFF
v_call: TRBV27; j_call: TRBJ2-2; cdr3_aa: CASAEVNTGELFF
v_call: TRBV12-3/TRBV12-4; j_call: TRBJ2-1; cdr3_aa: CASSWTRKNEQFF
v_call: TRBV10-2; j_call: TRBJ1-6; cdr3_aa: CASSESGPNSPLHF
v_call: TRBV11-2; j_call: TRBJ1-6; cdr3_aa: CASSRSGGGMFPLHF
v_call: TRBV12-3/TRBV12-4; j_call: TRBJ2-3; cdr3_aa: CASRTSRKFTDTQYF
v_call: TRBV2; j_call: TRBJ2-5; cdr3_aa: CASSGQAGVETQYF